This paragraph reports one T cell receptor (beta chain). This entry comes from a study of blood T cell repertoires in COVID-19. V was cut by 5 bases and J by 8 bases, with 13 bases left in between. The CDR3 extends over 14 amino acids. Germline V gene data show CDR1 as SEHNR and CDR2 as FQNEAQ (reference sequence). Generated by immunoSEQ multiplex PCR, the TCRdb table keeps only in-frame clones and is missing some. The sample includes 250,000 or so clones, 75% to 90% seen only once; the top ten take 3.1%. The J gene is TRBJ1-6, the V gene TRBV7-9; D ambiguous. Sequenced input: PBMCs or T cells enriched from blood (not recorded which). The sequence derives from a woman in her thirties or forties who had been exposed to COVID-19. This chain's CDR3 is CASSGTGIDSPLHF. The CDR3 nucleotides are TGTGCCAGCAGCGGCACCGGGATCGATTCACCCCTCCACTTT. The variable domain in full, completed from reference TRBV7-9 and TRBJ1-6, reads DTGVSQNPRHKITKRGQNVTFRCDPISEHNRLYWYRQTLGQGPEFLTYFQNEAQLEKSRLLSDRFSAERPKGSFSTLEIQRTEQGDSAMYLCASSGTGIDSPLHFGNGTRLTVT.